This T cell receptor (beta chain) was obtained from a study of blood T cells in healthy people across ages. Findings and limits, study-wide: Conclusively comparing naive with antigen-experienced cells was impossible with unsorted PBMCs. Naive CD4+ cells and diversity were both higher in long-lived donors than in aged donors. Roughly linear age-related decline in beta diversity appeared, significant by age roughly 40.

About this clonotype: Its antigen is not identified.

Using a J-beta primer mix together with a sample-barcoded 5' primer, a second PCR was run for roughly 6 to 12 cycles. Every cDNA molecule carried a tag from a template-switch adaptor bearing 12 random nucleotides. A single record per CDR3 protein comes from TCRdb applying MiXCR to the 5' RACE reads. The top ten clones hold roughly 7% of a sample with about 1.4 million distinct CDR3 sequences, around 55% of them seen once. V lost 5 bases to trimming and J lost 0 bases, with 11 bases between them. This CDR3 comprises 14 residues. Germline CDR1 MNHEY, CDR2 SVGEGT. The sequenced sample was blood. This TCR came from a man between 18 and 35 years old in good health. The rearrangement joins TRBV6-2 or TRBV6-3 to TRBJ2-7; no firm D call. CDR3 bases: TGTGCCAGCAGTAATAGGCAGGTCTCCTACGAGCAGTACTTC. It yields the protein CASSNRQVSYEQYF.